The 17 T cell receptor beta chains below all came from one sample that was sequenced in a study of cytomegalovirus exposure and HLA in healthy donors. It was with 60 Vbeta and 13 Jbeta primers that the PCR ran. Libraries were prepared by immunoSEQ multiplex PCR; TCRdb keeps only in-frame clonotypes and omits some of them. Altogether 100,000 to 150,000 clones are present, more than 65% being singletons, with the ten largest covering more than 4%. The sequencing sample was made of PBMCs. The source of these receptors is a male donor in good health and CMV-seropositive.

CDR3 in amino acids: CSVVVASGVSYEQYF. The CDR3 DNA is TGCAGCGTTGTAGTGGCTAGCGGGGTCTCCTACGAGCAGTACTTC. The chain is built from TRBV29-1 and TRBJ2-7, with 9 positions matching TRBD2. In germline, CDR1 is SQVTM, CDR2 ANQGSEA. V shed 4 bases, J shed 0 bases, and the junction held 7 bases outside the gene matches. The CDR3 loop spans 15 amino acids.

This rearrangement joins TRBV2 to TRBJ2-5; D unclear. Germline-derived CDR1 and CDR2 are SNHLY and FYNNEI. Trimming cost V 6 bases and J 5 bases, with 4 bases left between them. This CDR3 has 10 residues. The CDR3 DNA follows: TGTGCCAGCAGCCAGGAGACCCAGTACTTC. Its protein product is CASSQETQYF.

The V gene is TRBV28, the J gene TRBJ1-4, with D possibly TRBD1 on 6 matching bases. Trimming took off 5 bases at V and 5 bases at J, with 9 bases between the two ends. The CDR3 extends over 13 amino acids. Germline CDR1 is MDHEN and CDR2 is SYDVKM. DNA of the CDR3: TGTGCCAGCAGTCGACAGGAAAATGAAAAACTGTTTTTT. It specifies CASSRQENEKLFF.

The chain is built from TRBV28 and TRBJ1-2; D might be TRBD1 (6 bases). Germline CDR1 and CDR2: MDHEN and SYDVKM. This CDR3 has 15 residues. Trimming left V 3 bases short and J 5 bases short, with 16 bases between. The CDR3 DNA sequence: TGTGCCAGCAGTTTCACGGGGGGCCGTTTTTATGGCTACACCTTC. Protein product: CASSFTGGRFYGYTF.

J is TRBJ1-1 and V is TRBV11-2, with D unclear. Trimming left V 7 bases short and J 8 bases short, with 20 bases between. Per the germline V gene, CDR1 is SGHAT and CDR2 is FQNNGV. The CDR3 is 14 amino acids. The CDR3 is CASTRGDLRREAFF. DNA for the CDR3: TGTGCCAGCACTCGGGGAGATCTTAGAAGAGAAGCTTTCTTT.

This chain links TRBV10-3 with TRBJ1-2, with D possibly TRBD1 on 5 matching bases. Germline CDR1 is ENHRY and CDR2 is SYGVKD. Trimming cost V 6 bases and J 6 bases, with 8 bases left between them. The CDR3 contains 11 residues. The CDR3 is CAISGGNGYTF. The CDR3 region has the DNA TGTGCCATCAGCGGGGGTAATGGCTACACCTTC.

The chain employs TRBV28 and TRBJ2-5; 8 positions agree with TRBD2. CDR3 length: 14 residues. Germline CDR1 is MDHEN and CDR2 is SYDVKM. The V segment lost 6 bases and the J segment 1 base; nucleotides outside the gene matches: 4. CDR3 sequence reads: CASSGGGIQETQYF. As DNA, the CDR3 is TGTGCCAGCAGCGGCGGGGGGATCCAAGAGACCCAGTACTTC.

CDR3 protein: CASRLAGGGAGELFF. The DNA of the CDR3 is TGTGCCAGCAGATTAGCGGGGGGAGGGGCCGGGGAGCTGTTTTTT. V and J are TRBV6-5 and TRBJ2-2; the match to TRBD2 covers 10 bases. From germline, CDR1 is MNHEY and CDR2 SVGAGI. The CDR3 is made up of 15 amino acids. V shed 6 bases, J shed 6 bases, and the junction held 7 bases outside the gene matches.

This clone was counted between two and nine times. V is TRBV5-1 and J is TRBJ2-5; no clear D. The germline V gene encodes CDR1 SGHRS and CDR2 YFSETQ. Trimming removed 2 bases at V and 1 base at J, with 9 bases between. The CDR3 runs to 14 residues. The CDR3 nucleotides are TGCGCCAGCAGCTTACTCGGAGCCCAAGAGACCCAGTACTTC. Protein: CASSLLGAQETQYF.

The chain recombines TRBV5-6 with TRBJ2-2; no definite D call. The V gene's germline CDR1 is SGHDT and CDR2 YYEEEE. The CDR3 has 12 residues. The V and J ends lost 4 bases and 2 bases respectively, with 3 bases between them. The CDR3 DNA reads TGTGCCAGCAGCCGTAACACCGGGGAGCTGTTTTTT. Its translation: CASSRNTGELFF. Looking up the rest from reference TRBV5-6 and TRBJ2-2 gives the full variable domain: DAGVTQSPTHLIKTRGQQVTLRCSPKSGHDTVSWYQQALGQGPQFIFQYYEEEERQRGNFPDRFSGHQFPNYSSELNVNALLLGDSALYLCASSRNTGELFFGEGSRLTVL.

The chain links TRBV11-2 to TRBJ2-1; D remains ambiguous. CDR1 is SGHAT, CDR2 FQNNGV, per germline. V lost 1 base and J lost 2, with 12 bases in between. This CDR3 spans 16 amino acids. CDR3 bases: TGTGCCAGCAGCTTAGGGCCCCCACCAACCTACAATGAGCAGTTCTTC. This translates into CASSLGPPPTYNEQFF.

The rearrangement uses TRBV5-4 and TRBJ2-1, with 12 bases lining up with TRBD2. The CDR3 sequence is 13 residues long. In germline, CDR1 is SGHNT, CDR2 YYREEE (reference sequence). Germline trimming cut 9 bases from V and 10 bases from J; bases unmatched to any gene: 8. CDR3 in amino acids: CATKTSGGKEQFF. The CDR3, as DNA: TGTGCCACCAAGACTAGCGGGGGTAAAGAGCAGTTCTTC.

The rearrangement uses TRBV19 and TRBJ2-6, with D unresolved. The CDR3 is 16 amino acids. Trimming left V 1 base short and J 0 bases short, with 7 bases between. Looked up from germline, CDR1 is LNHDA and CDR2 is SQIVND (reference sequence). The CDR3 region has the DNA TGTGCCAGTAGTATAGGGTCCAGCTCTGGGGCCAACGTCCTGACTTTC. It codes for CASSIGSSSGANVLTF. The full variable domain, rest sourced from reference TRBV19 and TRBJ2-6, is DGGITQSPKYLFRKEGQNVTLSCEQNLNHDAMYWYRQDPGQGLRLIYYSQIVNDFQKGDIAEGYSVSREKKESFPLTVTSAQKNPTAFYLCASSIGSSSGANVLTFGAGSRLTVL.

Here the CDR3 DNA reads TGTGCCACCAGCAGAGAGGCGGAATCCTACAATGAGCAGTTCTTC. It specifies CATSREAESYNEQFF. This chain joins TRBV15 and TRBJ2-1; D unclear. Looked up from germline, CDR1 is LNHNV and CDR2 is YYDKDF (reference sequence). Trimming cost V 0 bases and J 1 base, with 7 bases left between them. CDR3 size: 15 residues.

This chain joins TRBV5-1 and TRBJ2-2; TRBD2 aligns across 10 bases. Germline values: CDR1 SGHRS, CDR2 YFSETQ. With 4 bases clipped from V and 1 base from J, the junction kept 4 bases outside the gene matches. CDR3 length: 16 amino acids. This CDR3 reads CASSPSGGQNTGELFF. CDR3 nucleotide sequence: TGCGCCAGCAGCCCTAGCGGGGGACAGAACACCGGGGAGCTGTTTTTT.

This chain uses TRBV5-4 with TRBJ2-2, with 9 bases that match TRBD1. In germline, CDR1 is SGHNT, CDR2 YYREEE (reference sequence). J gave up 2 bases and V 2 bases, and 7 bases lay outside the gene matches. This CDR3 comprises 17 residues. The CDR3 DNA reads TGTGCCAGCAGCTTTGGCACAGGGGGCCCCAACACCGGGGAGCTGTTTTTT. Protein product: CASSFGTGGPNTGELFF.

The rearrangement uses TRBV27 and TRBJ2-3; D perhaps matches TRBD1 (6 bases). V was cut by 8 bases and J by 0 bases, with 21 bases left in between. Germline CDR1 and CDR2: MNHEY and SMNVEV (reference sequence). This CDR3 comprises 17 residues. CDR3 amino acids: CASSLFRDTESTDTQYF. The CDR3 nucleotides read TGTGCCAGCTCTCTTTTCCGGGACACAGAAAGCACAGATACGCAGTATTTT.